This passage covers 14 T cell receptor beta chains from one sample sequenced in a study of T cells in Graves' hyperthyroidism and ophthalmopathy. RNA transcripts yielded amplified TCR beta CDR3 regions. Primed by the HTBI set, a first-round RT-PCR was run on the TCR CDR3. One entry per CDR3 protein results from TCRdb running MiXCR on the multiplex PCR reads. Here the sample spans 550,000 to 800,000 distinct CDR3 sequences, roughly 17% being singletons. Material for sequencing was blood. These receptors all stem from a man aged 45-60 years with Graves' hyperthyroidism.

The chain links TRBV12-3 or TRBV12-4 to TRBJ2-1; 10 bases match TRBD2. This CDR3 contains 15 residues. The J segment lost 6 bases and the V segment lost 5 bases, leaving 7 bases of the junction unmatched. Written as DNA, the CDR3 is TGTGCCAGCAGTATCAGCGGGAGGGCCCCCAATGAGCAGTTCTTC. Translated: CASSISGRAPNEQFF.

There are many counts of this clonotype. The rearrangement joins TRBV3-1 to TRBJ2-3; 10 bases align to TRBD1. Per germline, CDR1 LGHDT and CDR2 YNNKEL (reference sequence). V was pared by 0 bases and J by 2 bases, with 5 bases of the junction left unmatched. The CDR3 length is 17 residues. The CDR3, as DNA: TGTGCCAGCAGCCAAGAAGGGACAGGGGCCGACACAGATACGCAGTATTTT. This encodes CASSQEGTGADTDTQYF.

CDR3 in DNA: TGTGCCAGTAGTGTCCGTGAGACTGAAGCTTTCTTT. Translating gives CASSVRETEAFF. The chain recombines TRBV19 with TRBJ1-1; D remains ambiguous. The CDR3 runs to 12 residues. CDR1 and CDR2 from the germline V gene are LNHDA and SQIVND (reference sequence). The V gene lost 5 bases and the J gene lost 5 bases, with 9 bases spanning the gap.

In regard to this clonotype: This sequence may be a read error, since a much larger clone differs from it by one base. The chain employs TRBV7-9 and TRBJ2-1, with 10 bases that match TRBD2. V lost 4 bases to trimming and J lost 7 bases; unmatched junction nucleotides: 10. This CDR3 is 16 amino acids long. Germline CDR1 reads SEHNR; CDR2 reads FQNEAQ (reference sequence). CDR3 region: CASSSTASGRLNEQFF. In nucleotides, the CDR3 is TGTGCCAGCAGCTCCACGGCTAGCGGGAGATTGAATGAGCAGTTCTTC.

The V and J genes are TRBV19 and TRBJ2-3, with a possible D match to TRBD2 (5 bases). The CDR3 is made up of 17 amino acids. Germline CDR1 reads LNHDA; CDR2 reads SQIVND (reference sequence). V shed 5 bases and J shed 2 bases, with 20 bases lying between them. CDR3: CASSPRAASRDTDTQYF. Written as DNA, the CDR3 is TGTGCCAGTAGTCCCCGGGCGGCTAGCAGAGACACAGATACGCAGTATTTT.

The CDR3 loop reads CSALLVYGYTF. CDR3 sequence (DNA): TGCAGTGCTTTACTAGTCTATGGCTACACCTTC. The rearrangement uses TRBV20-1 and TRBJ1-2; no reliable D call. Germline V gene data show CDR1 as DFQATT and CDR2 as SNEGSKA (reference sequence). The CDR3 is 11 amino acids. Trimming took off 5 bases at V and 4 bases at J, with 8 bases between the two ends.

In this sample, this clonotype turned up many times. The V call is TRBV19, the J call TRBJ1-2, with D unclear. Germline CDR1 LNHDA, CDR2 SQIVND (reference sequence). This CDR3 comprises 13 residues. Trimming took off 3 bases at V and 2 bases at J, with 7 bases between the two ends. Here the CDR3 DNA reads TGTGCCAGTAGTATGTATGGCAACTATGGCTACACCTTC. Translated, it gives CASSMYGNYGYTF.

CDR3 loop: CSAAPVYNEQFF. CDR3 nucleotide sequence: TGCAGTGCTGCCCCCGTCTACAATGAGCAGTTCTTC. J is TRBJ2-1 and V is TRBV20-1, with D unresolved. V lost 5 bases, J lost 3 bases, and 8 bases lay in between. The CDR3 extends over 12 amino acids. CDR1 and CDR2 from the germline V gene are DFQATT and SNEGSKA (reference sequence).

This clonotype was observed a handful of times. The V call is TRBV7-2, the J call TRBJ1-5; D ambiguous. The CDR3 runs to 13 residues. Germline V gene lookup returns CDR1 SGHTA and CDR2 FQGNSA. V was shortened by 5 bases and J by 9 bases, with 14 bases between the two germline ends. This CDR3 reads CASSTHSEGPQHF. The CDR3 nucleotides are TGTGCCAGCAGCACCCATTCCGAGGGGCCCCAGCATTTT.

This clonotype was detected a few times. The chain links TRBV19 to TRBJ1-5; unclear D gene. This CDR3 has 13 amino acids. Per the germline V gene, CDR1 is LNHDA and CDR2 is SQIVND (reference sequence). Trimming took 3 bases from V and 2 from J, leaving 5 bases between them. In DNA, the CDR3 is TGTGCCAGTAGTATGCAGGGCAATCAGCCCCAGCATTTT. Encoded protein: CASSMQGNQPQHF.

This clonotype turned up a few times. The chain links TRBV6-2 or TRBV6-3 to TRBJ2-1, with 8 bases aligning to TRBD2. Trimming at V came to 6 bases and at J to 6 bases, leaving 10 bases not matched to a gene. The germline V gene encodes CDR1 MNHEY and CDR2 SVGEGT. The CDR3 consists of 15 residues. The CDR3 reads CASSETSGGTNEQFF. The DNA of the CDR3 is TGTGCCAGCAGCGAAACTAGCGGAGGGACCAATGAGCAGTTCTTC.

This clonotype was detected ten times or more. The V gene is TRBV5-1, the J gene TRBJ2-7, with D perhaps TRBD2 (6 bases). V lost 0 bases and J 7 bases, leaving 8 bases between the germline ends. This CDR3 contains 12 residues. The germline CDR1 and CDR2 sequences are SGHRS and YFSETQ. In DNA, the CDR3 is TGCGCCAGCAGCTTGGGGGCGGGAGAGCAGTACTTC. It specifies CASSLGAGEQYF.

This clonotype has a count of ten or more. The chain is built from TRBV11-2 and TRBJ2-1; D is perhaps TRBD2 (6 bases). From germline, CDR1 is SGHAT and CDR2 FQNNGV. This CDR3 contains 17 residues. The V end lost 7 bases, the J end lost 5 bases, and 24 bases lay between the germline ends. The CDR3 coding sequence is TGTGCCAGCAACCTGGGAGGTTTGCGGGATCGGAACAATGAGCAGTTCTTC. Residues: CASNLGGLRDRNNEQFF.

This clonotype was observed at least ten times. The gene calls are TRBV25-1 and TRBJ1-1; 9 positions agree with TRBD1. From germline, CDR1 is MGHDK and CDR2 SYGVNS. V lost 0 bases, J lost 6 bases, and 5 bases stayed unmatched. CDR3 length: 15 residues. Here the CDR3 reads CASSEYTGGIAEAFF. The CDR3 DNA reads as TGTGCCAGCAGTGAATACACAGGGGGCATCGCTGAAGCTTTCTTT.